The sequence of this TCR beta chain was determined in a study of response to subunit inactivated influenza vaccine. V lost 8 bases, J lost 4 bases, and 7 bases stayed unmatched. The CDR3 is made up of 15 amino acids. Notes on the study in general: Authors proposed each seasonal influenza vaccination draws in few new T cells.

TCRdb re-called the RT-PCR reads with MiXCR, one entry per CDR3 protein. The table records around 750,000 distinct CDR3 sequences, about 20% of them present only once. This clonotype was detected only once. Its antigen is not identified. The chain recombines TRBV12-3 or TRBV12-4 with TRBJ2-1, with 11 bases lining up with TRBD2. Sequenced material: PBMCs from blood, taken 5 to 6 days after vaccination. The TCR comes from a man over 45 who received an inactivated influenza vaccine. In nucleotides, the CDR3 is TGTGCCAGCGTCCCGGGGACTAGCGGATACAATGAGCAGTTCTTC. Translating it yields CASVPGTSGYNEQFF.